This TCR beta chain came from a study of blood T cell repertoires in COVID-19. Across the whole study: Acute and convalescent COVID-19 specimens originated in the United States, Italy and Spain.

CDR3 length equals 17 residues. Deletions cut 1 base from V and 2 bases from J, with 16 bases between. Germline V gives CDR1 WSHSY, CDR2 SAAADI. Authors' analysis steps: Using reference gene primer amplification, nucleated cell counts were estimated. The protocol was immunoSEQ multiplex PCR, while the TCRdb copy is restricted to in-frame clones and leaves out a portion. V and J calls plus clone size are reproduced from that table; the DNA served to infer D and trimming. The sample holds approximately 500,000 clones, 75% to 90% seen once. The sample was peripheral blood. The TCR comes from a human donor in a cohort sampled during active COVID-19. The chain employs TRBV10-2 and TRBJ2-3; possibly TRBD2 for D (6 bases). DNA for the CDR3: TGCGCCAGCAGTGAGTTTCATAGCGGCCCTTTCACAGATACGCAGTATTTT. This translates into CASSEFHSGPFTDTQYF.